Listed below are T cell receptor beta chains from one sample, sequenced in a study of blood T cell repertoires in COVID-19. TCRdb's copy holds only in-frame clones and misses some; the assay was immunoSEQ multiplex PCR. The sample consists of tens of thousands of clones, around 80% of them appearing once. The sample comprised peripheral blood. These receptors were taken from an elderly woman with active or convalescent COVID-19. The CDR3 runs from the conserved cysteine through the conserved F or W. Fields, in order: J gene, clone size, D gene, V gene, CDR3 protein, CDR3 DNA. A D gene is named only where the DNA matches it firmly. Not every row has a clone size; where given, it reads once, few, many or a size class.

TRBJ2-7 once . TRBV9 CASSVESGQTYEQYF TGTGCCAGCAGCGTAGAATCCGGACAGACCTACGAGCAGTACTTC
TRBJ1-2 . TRBD1 TRBV6-5 CASSQNRGPENGYTF TGTGCCAGCAGTCAAAACAGGGGACCTGAGAATGGCTACACCTTC
TRBJ1-1 few . TRBV6-5 CASSYSTTVKAFF TGTGCCAGCAGTTACTCGACAACGGTCAAAGCTTTCTTT
TRBJ2-1 once . TRBV11-2 CASSSRVNEQFF TGTGCCAGCAGCTCAAGAGTCAATGAGCAGTTCTTC
TRBJ2-3 . TRBD1 TRBV4-1 CASSQDLGTGGTDTQYF TGCGCCAGCAGCCAAGATTTAGGGACAGGGGGCACAGATACGCAGTATTTT
TRBJ2-1 . TRBD2 TRBV4-1 CASSQDDQRGSDYNEQFF TGCGCCAGCAGCCAAGATGACCAGCGGGGGAGCGATTACAATGAGCAGTTCTTC
TRBJ1-2 . TRBD1 TRBV6-5 CASSYSSTGGYGYTF TGTGCCAGCAGTTACTCGAGTACAGGGGGCTATGGCTACACCTTC
TRBJ2-4 . . TRBV12-1 CASSFGTGFRKNIQYF TGTGCCAGCAGCTTTGGGACAGGGTTTAGAAAAAACATTCAGTACTTC
TRBJ1-2 few . TRBV5-1 CASSPTAGANYGYTF TGCGCCAGCAGCCCGACTGCAGGGGCGAACTATGGCTACACCTTC
TRBJ2-1 . TRBD2 TRBV7-2 CASLAGDRRDNEQFF TGTGCGTCACTAGCGGGGGACCGACGTGACAATGAGCAGTTCTTC
TRBJ2-4 . . TRBV19 CATTPESGPTAKNIQYF TGTGCCACCACGCCGGAGTCAGGGCCGACGGCCAAAAACATTCAGTACTTC
TRBJ2-2 . TRBD1 TRBV28 CASSGDSRWTGELFF TGTGCCAGCAGTGGGGACAGCCGCTGGACCGGGGAGCTGTTTTTT
TRBJ2-1 . . TRBV5-4 CASSRESVFSNEQFF TGTGCCAGCAGCCGGGAGAGTGTCTTTTCCAATGAGCAGTTCTTC
TRBJ2-3 . TRBD2 TRBV3-1/TRBV3-2 CASSLWGLAGARGDTQYF TGTGCCAGCAGCCTCTGGGGACTAGCGGGGGCCCGCGGAGATACGCAGTATTTT
TRBJ1-1 few . TRBV6-2/TRBV6-3 CASSQNERNTEAFF TGTGCCAGCAGTCAAAACGAGAGGAACACTGAAGCTTTCTTT
TRBJ2-1 . TRBD1 TRBV18 CASSPRTGGDYNEQFF TGTGCCAGCTCACCGCGAACAGGGGGCGACTACAATGAGCAGTTCTTC
TRBJ1-2 . . TRBV30 CAGHRVKNYGYTF TGTGCCGGCCACAGGGTAAAAAACTATGGCTACACCTTC
TRBJ2-3 . . TRBV9 CASSALPTDTQYF TGTGCCAGCAGCGCCCTCCCCACAGATACGCAGTATTTT
TRBJ2-3 . . TRBV7-2 CASSLLPGGGTDTQYF TGTGCCAGCAGCCTTCTGCCTGGGGGCGGCACAGATACGCAGTATTTT
TRBJ2-3 . TRBD1 TRBV5-1 CASRRGTGPTDTQYF TGCGCCAGCAGGCGGGGGACAGGGCCCACAGATACGCAGTATTTT
TRBJ2-5 . . TRBV6-1 CASSDGWPSLRPQETQYF TGTGCCAGCAGTGACGGGTGGCCTAGCCTTCGCCCCCAAGAGACCCAGTACTTC
TRBJ1-4 . . TRBV28 CASNGASTNEKLFF TGTGCCAGCAATGGGGCTTCAACTAATGAAAAACTGTTTTTT
TRBJ1-4 . . TRBV5-1 CASSLGIAGEKLFF TGCGCCAGCAGCTTAGGAATTGCGGGTGAAAAACTGTTTTTT
TRBJ1-1 . . TRBV7-8 CASSLGRAVTNTEAFF TGTGCCAGCAGCTTAGGTCGTGCGGTAACAAACACTGAAGCTTTCTTT
TRBJ2-2 . TRBD2 TRBV7-2 CASSPTGTMNTGELFF TGTGCCAGCAGCCCTACCGGGACTATGAACACCGGGGAGCTGTTTTTT
TRBJ2-7 . . TRBV12-5 CASGLVRYEQYF TGTGCTAGTGGTTTGGTGAGGTACGAGCAGTACTTC
TRBJ2-7 . TRBD1 TRBV6-5 CASTNTGGWQYF TGTGCCAGCACAAATACAGGGGGTTGGCAGTACTTC
TRBJ2-5 once TRBD2 TRBV11-2 CASSRGLAQGGETQYF TGTGCCAGCAGCCGGGGACTAGCTCAGGGAGGGGAGACCCAGTACTTC
TRBJ2-2 . TRBD1 TRBV4-1 CASSHPGQGSGELFF TGCGCCAGCAGCCACCCGGGACAGGGTTCCGGGGAGCTGTTTTTT